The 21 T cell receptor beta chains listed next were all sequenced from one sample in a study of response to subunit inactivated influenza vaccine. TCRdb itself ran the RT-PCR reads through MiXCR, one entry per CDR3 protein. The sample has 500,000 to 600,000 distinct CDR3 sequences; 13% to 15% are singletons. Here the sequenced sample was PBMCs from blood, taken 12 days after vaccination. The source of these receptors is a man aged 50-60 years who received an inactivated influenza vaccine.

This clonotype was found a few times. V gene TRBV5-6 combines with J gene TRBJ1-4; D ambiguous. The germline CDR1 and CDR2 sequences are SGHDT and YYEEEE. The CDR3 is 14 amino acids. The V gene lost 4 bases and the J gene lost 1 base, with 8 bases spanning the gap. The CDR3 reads CASSRHLTNEKLFF. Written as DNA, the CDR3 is TGTGCCAGCAGCCGACATTTAACTAATGAAAAACTGTTTTTT.

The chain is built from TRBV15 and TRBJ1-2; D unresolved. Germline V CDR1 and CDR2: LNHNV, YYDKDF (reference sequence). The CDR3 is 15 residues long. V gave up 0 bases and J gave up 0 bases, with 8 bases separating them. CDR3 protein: CATSRDFGANYGYTF. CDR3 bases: TGTGCCACCAGCAGAGACTTTGGGGCTAACTATGGCTACACCTTC.

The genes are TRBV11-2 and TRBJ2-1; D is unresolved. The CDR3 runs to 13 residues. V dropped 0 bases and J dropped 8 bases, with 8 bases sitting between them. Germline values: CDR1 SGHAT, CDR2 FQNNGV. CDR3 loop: CASSLESLDEQFF. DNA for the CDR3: TGTGCCAGCAGCTTAGAAAGCTTAGATGAGCAGTTCTTC.

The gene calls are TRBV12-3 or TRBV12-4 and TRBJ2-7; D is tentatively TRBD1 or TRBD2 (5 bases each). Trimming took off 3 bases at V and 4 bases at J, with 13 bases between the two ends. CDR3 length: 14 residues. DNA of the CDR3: TGTGCCAGCAGTTTTCGGGGCTCCGGATACGAGCAGTACTTC. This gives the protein CASSFRGSGYEQYF.

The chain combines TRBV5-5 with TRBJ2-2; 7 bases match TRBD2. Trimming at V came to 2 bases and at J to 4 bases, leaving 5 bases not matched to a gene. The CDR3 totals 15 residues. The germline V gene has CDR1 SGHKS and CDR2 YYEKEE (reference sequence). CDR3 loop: CASSFTPSGTGELFF. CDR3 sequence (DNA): TGTGCCAGCAGCTTTACGCCTAGCGGCACCGGGGAGCTGTTTTTT.

The CDR3 reads CATSEVGSNQPQHF. CDR3 in DNA: TGTGCCACCAGTGAGGTAGGGTCAAATCAGCCCCAGCATTTT. The chain recombines TRBV24-1 with TRBJ1-5; D not resolved. Per germline, CDR1 KGHDR and CDR2 SFDVKD. V was cut by 4 bases and J by 4 bases, with 10 bases left in between. The CDR3 covers 14 residues.

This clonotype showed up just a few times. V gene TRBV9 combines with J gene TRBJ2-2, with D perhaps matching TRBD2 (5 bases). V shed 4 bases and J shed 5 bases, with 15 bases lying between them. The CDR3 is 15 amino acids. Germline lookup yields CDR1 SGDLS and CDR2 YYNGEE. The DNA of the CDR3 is TGTGCCAGCAGCCTGCGCCACTCGGGGACCGGGGAGCTGTTTTTT. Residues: CASSLRHSGTGELFF.

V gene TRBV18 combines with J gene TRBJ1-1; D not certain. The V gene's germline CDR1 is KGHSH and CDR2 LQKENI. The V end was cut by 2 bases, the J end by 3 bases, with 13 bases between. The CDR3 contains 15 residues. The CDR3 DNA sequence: TGTGCCAGCTCACCAACCGGGTATCTGGACACTGAAGCTTTCTTT. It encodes CASSPTGYLDTEAFF.

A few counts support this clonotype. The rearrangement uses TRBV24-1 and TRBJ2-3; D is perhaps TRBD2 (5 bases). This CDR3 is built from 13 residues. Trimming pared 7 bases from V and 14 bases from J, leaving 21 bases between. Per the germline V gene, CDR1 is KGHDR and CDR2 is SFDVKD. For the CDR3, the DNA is TGTGCCACCAGCCACTTGGACTTCCCTGGGCGGTATTTT. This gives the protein CATSHLDFPGRYF.

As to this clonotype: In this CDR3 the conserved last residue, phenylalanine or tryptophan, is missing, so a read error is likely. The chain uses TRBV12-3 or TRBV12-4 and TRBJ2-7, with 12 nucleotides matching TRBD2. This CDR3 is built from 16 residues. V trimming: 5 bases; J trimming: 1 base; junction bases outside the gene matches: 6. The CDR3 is CASSPILAGGSYEQYL. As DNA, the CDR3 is TGTGCCAGCAGTCCGATCCTAGCGGGAGGGTCCTACGAGCAGTACCTC.

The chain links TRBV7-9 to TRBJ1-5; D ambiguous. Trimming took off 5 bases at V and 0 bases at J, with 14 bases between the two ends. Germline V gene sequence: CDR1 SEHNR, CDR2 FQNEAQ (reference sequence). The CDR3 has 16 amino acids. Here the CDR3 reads CASSPLDSISNQPQHF. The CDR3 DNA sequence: TGTGCCAGCAGCCCACTTGACTCAATTAGCAATCAGCCCCAGCATTTT.

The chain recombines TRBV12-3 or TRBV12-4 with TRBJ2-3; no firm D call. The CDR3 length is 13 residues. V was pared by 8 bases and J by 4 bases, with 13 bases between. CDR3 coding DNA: TGTGCCAGCCATGACTCATCGGCAGATACGCAGTATTTT. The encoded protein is CASHDSSADTQYF.

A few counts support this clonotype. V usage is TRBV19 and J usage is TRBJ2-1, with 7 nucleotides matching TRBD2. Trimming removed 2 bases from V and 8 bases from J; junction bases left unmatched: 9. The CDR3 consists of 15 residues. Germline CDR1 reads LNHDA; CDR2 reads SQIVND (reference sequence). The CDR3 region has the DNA TGTGCCAGTAGTATAATGTGGGAGGGCCATGATGAGCAGTTCTTC. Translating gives CASSIMWEGHDEQFF. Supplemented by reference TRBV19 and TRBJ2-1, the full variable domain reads DGGITQSPKYLFRKEGQNVTLSCEQNLNHDAMYWYRQDPGQGLRLIYYSQIVNDFQKGDIAEGYSVSREKKESFPLTVTSAQKNPTAFYLCASSIMWEGHDEQFFGPGTRLTVL.

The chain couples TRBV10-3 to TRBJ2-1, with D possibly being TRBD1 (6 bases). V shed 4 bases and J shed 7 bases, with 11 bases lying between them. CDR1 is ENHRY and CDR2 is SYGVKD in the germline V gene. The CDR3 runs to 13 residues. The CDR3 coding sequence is TGTGCCATCAGTGGGAACAGGGAGAATGAGCAGTTCTTC. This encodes CAISGNRENEQFF.

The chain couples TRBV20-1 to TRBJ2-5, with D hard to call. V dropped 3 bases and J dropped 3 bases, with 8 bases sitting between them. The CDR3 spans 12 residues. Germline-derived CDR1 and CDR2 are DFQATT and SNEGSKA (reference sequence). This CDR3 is CSASAGEETQYF. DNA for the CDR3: TGCAGTGCTAGCGCCGGAGAAGAGACCCAGTACTTC.

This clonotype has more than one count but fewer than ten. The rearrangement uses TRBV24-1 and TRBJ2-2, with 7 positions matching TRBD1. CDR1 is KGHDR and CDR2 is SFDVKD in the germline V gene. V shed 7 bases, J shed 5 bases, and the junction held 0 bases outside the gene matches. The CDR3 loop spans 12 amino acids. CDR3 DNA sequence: TGTGCCACCAGGACAGGGACCGGGGAGCTGTTTTTT. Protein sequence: CATRTGTGELFF.

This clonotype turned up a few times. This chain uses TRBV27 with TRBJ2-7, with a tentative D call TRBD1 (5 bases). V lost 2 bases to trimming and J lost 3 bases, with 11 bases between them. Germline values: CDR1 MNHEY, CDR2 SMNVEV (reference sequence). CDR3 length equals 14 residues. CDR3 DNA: TGTGCCAGCAGTTTAAAGGACACCCTCTACGAGCAGTACTTC. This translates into CASSLKDTLYEQYF.

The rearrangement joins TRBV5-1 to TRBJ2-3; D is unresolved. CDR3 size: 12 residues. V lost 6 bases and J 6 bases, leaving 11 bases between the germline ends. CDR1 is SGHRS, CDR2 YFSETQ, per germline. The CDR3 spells CASKDRSDTQYF. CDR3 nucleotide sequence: TGCGCCAGCAAGGATAGGTCGGATACGCAGTATTTT. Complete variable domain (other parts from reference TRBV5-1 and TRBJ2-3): KAGVTQTPRYLIKTRGQQVTLSCSPISGHRSVSWYQQTPGQGLQFLFEYFSETQRNKGNFPGRFSGRQFSNSRSEMNVSTLELGDSALYLCASKDRSDTQYFGPGTRLTVL.

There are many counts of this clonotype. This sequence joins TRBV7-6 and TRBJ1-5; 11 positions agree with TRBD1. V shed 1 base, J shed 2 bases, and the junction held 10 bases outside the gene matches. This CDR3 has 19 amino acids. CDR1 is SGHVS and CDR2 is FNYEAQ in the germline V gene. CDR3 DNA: TGTGCCAGCAGCTTAGGGGACAGGGGGGTCGGCGTTGGCAATCAGCCCCAGCATTTT. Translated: CASSLGDRGVGVGNQPQHF. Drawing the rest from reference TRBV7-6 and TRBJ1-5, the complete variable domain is GAGVSQSPRYKVTKRGQDVALRCDPISGHVSLYWYRQALGQGPEFLTYFNYEAQQDKSGLPNDRFSAERPEGSISTLTIQRTEQRDSAMYRCASSLGDRGVGVGNQPQHFGDGTRLSIL.

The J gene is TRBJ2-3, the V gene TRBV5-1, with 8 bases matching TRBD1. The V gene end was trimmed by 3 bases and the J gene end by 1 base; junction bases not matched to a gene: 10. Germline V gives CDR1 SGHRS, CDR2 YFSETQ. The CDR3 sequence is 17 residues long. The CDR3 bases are TGCGCCAGCAGCTCCTCCCCAGGGGGCACGGGCACAGATACGCAGTATTTT. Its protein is CASSSSPGGTGTDTQYF.

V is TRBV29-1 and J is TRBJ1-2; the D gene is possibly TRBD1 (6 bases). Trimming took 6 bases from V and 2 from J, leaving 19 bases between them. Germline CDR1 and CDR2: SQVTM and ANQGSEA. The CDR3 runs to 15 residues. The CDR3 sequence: CSVAKGGLVNYGYTF. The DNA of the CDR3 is TGCAGCGTCGCCAAAGGGGGTTTGGTGAACTATGGCTACACCTTC. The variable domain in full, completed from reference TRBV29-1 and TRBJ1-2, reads SAVISQKPSRDICQRGTSLTIQCQVDSQVTMMFWYRQQPGQSLTLIATANQGSEATYESGFVIDKFPISRPNLTFSTLTVSNMSPEDSSIYLCSVAKGGLVNYGYTFGSGTRLTVV.